This T cell receptor (beta chain) emerged from a study of blood T cells in healthy people across ages. This clonotype was counted once. Germline CDR1 and CDR2: LGHDT and YNNKEL (reference sequence). The CDR3 contains 14 residues. V gave up 2 bases and J gave up 7 bases, with 11 bases separating them. Primed by a sample-barcoded 5' primer and a J-beta primer mix, a second PCR proceeded for about 7 to 12 cycles. Each CDR3 protein gets one entry after TCRdb re-called the 5' RACE reads with MiXCR. The table records roughly 800,000 distinct CDR3 sequences, about three fifths of them present only once. The V gene is TRBV3-1, the J gene TRBJ1-4, with a tentative D call TRBD1 (5 bases). The TCR was taken from a young man in good health. Sequenced sample: blood. In nucleotides, the CDR3 is TGTGCCAGCAGCCAATACCGGGACGGTGAAAAACTGTTTTTT. This encodes CASSQYRDGEKLFF.